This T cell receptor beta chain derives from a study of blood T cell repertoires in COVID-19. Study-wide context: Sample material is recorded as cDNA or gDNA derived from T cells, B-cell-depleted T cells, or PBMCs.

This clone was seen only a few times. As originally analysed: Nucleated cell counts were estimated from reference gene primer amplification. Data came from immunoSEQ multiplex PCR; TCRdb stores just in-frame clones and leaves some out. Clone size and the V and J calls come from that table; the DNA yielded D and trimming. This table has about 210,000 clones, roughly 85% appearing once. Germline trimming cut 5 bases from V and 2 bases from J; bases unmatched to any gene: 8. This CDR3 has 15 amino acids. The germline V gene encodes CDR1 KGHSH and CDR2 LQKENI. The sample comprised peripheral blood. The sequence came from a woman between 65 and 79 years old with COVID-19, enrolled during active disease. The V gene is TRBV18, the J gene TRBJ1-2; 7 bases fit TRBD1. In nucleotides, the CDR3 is TGTGCCAGCTCATCACAGGGGCGCCCCAACTATGGCTACACCTTC. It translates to CASSSQGRPNYGYTF.